The clone carrying this T cell receptor beta chain was picked up one time. Its antigen is currently unknown. This sample is drawn from a study of cytomegalovirus exposure and HLA in healthy donors. Broader study findings: The authors confirmed in vitro that a few CMV-associated chains were specific for CMV antigens. Previously analyzed data showed that most TCR beta V segments were productive at a frequency of about 87% or about 30%. A link between a missense DCLRE1C variant and TCR beta V- and J-gene trimming emerged from a later analysis.

The PCR was carried out with 60 Vbeta primers and 13 Jbeta primers. Authors' methods: Later work found approximately 87 million unique TCR beta chains, with approximately 12 million shared. Sequencing used immunoSEQ multiplex PCR; TCRdb keeps in-frame clones, though not all of them. V and J calls and clone size are as listed in that table; D and trimming were resolved from the DNA. Of fewer than 250,000 clones in the sample, over 80% were seen once. This CDR3 has 16 residues. Trimming cost V 1 base and J 0 bases; bases outside gene matches: 4. Germline values: CDR1 SGDLS, CDR2 YYNGEE. Material: PBMCs. This chain joins TRBV9 and TRBJ1-3, with 7 positions matching TRBD1. This TCR came from a man aged 30-40 years in good health and CMV-seronegative. DNA for the CDR3: TGTGCCAGCAGCGTAAACACAGGGGCCTCTGGAAACACCATATATTTT. Its protein is CASSVNTGASGNTIYF.